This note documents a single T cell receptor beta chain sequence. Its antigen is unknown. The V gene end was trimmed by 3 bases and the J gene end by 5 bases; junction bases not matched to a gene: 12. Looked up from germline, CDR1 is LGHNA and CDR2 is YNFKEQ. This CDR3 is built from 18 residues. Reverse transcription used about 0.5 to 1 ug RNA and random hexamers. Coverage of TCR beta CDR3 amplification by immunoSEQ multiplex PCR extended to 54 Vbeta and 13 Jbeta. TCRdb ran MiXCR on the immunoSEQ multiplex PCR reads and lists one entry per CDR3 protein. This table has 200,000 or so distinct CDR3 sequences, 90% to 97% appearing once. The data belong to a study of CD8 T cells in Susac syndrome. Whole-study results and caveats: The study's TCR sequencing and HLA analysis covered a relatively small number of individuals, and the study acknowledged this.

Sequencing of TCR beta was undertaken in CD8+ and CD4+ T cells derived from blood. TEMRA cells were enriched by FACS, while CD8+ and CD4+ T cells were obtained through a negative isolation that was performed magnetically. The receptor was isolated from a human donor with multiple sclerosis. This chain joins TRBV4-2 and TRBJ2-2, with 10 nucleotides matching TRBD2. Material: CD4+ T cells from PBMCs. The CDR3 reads CASSQDSGGRLGTGELFF. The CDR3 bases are TGTGCCAGCAGCCAGGATAGCGGGGGGCGGCTTGGGACCGGGGAGCTGTTTTTT.